This is a list of T cell receptor beta chains from one sample in a study of shared clonotypes between healthy human individuals. The data were produced by immunoSEQ multiplex PCR, yet TCRdb's version contains in-frame clones alone and is incomplete. The sample has millions of clones; approximately 93% are singletons. The sequencing input was naive CD4+ T cells from PBMCs. Receptors originate from a man aged 18 to 29 in good health. Some clones in this sample may be carry-over from other donors' samples. CDR3s include the opening cysteine and the closing phenylalanine or tryptophan. D genes are given only for firm matches. Clone size, where shown, is once, few, many, or a class for clones that have expanded.

V	size	J	D	CDR3	DNA
TRBV19	NA	TRBJ2-2	NA	CASSMRRPTPNTGELFF	TGTGCCAGTTCGATGAGACGGCCGACTCCGAACACCGGGGAGCTGTTTTTT
TRBV5-5	NA	TRBJ2-7	NA	CASSLSSGSSSYEQYF	TGTGCCAGCAGCTTGTCGTCCGGGTCTAGCTCCTACGAGCAGTACTTC
TRBV11-3	NA	TRBJ2-7	NA	CASSYGTSGYQYF	TGTGCCAGCAGCTACGGGACCTCAGGTTATCAGTACTTC
TRBV2	NA	TRBJ1-5	TRBD1	CASKDRGNQPQHF	TGTGCCAGCAAGGACAGGGGCAATCAGCCCCAGCATTTT
TRBV27	NA	TRBJ2-7	TRBD2	CASSPWTSGTYEQYF	TGTGCCAGCAGTCCTTGGACTAGCGGAACCTACGAGCAGTACTTC
TRBV11-2	NA	TRBJ2-1	TRBD2	CASSSGLAGRYNEQFF	TGTGCCAGCAGCAGCGGACTAGCGGGAAGGTACAATGAGCAGTTCTTC
TRBV9	NA	TRBJ1-2	NA	CASSSTGTNSYTF	TGTGCCAGTAGTTCAACAGGGACCAATAGCTACACCTTC
TRBV7-3	NA	TRBJ2-1	TRBD2	CASSLTRDYYNEQFF	TGTGCCAGCAGCTTAACGCGGGACTACTACAATGAGCAGTTCTTC
TRBV7-2	NA	TRBJ2-2	TRBD2	CASSLAASGRFYTGELFF	TGTGCCAGCAGCTTAGCCGCTAGCGGGAGGTTCTACACCGGGGAGCTGTTTTTT
TRBV29-1	NA	TRBJ1-2	NA	CSTVADYGYTF	TGCAGCACAGTAGCAGACTATGGCTACACCTTC
TRBV2	NA	TRBJ1-5	NA	CASQGGGQPQHF	TGTGCCAGCCAAGGGGGGGGTCAGCCCCAGCATTTT
TRBV7-9	NA	TRBJ1-1	NA	CASSLVNTEAFF	TGTGCCAGCAGCTTGGTCAACACTGAAGCTTTCTTT
TRBV5-6	NA	TRBJ2-7	TRBD1	CASRGTGVGYEQYF	TGTGCCAGCCGAGGCACAGGGGTGGGCTATGAGCAGTACTTC
TRBV5-4	NA	TRBJ2-1	NA	CASSFRVTYNEQFF	TGTGCCAGCAGCTTCCGGGTTACCTACAATGAGCAGTTCTTC
TRBV7-8	NA	TRBJ2-5	NA	CASSQRWGSQETQYF	TGTGCCAGCAGCCAACGTTGGGGAAGCCAAGAGACCCAGTACTTC
TRBV9	NA	TRBJ2-3	NA	CASSEGSWSVGGTDTQYF	TGTGCCAGCAGCGAGGGTTCTTGGAGCGTAGGGGGTACAGATACGCAGTATTTT
TRBV15	NA	TRBJ2-5	NA	CATSRDRTETQYF	TGTGCCACCAGCAGAGATAGGACGGAGACCCAGTACTTC
TRBV12-5	NA	TRBJ2-7	NA	CASGLDGSYEQYF	TGTGCTAGTGGTTTGGACGGCAGCTACGAGCAGTACTTC
TRBV5-1	NA	TRBJ1-1	TRBD1	CASSLAGQGSLGAFF	TGCGCCAGCAGCTTGGCGGGACAGGGATCATTAGGAGCTTTCTTT
TRBV27	NA	TRBJ2-2	NA	CASSLLGGELFF	TGTGCCAGCAGTCTTCTAGGCGGGGAGCTGTTTTTT
TRBV5-1	NA	TRBJ2-7	NA	CASSDFYEQYF	TGCGCCAGCAGCGATTTCTACGAGCAGTACTTC
TRBV7-2	NA	TRBJ2-7	TRBD2	CASSLVTSGRAHEQYF	TGTGCCAGCAGCTTGGTCACTAGCGGGAGGGCCCACGAGCAGTACTTC
TRBV5-1	NA	TRBJ2-2	TRBD2	CASSLLAGRTGELFF	TGCGCCAGCAGCTTGTTAGCGGGTCGGACCGGGGAGCTGTTTTTT
TRBV29-1	NA	TRBJ2-1	NA	CSVGQEVRFF	TGCAGCGTTGGTCAGGAGGTCCGGTTCTTC
TRBV7-9	NA	TRBJ2-6	NA	CASSGANVLTF	TGTGCCAGCTCTGGGGCCAACGTCCTGACTTTC
TRBV19	NA	TRBJ2-7	TRBD2	CASVAGDSYEQYF	TGTGCCAGCGTAGCGGGTGACTCCTACGAGCAGTACTTC
TRBV29-1	NA	TRBJ2-2	TRBD1	CSVEVRNPGQVVATGELFF	TGCAGCGTTGAAGTAAGAAACCCGGGACAGGTGGTTGCCACCGGGGAGCTGTTTTTT
TRBV7-3	NA	TRBJ2-7	TRBD2	CASTPGGRYYEQYF	TGTGCCAGCACCCCCGGCGGGAGGTACTACGAGCAGTACTTC
TRBV9	once	TRBJ2-3	NA	CASSVGKRTQTTDTQYF	TGTGCCAGCAGCGTTGGGAAACGGACACAAACCACAGATACGCAGTATTTT